This TCR beta chain was recorded in a study of T cell changes during pregnancy in multiple sclerosis. The repertoire was sequenced with immunoSEQ multiplex PCR; TCRdb's copy has only in-frame clones and lacks some. The sample has about 44,000 clones, roughly 96% seen once. CDR1 and CDR2 (germline): LNHDA, SQIVND (reference sequence). The CDR3 contains 19 residues. Losses at the gene ends were 4 bases for V and 3 bases for J; bases not matched to a gene: 14. The chain combines TRBV19 with TRBJ1-4; TRBD1 aligns across 10 bases. This specimen consisted of peripheral blood, obtained in the second trimester of pregnancy. The sequence came from a female donor with multiple sclerosis, enrolled in a pregnancy study. This chain's CDR3 is CASSKWTGGGSLANEKLFF. CDR3 bases: TGTGCCAGTAGTAAATGGACAGGGGGAGGATCGTTGGCTAATGAAAAACTGTTTTTT.